This TCR beta chain was sequenced during a study of blood T cells in healthy people across ages. General observations from the study: A strong correlation was seen between TCR beta diversity and naive T cell percentage. Roughly linearly, TCR beta diversity per million T cells fell as age increased.

This clonotype occurred a few times. What it binds is unknown. An end of the junction differs from the germline gene, which may be a read error. The CDR3 is made up of 15 amino acids. Per the germline V gene, CDR1 is SSHAT and CDR2 is FNYEAQ (reference sequence). The use of a sample-barcoded 5' primer and a J-beta primer mix characterized a second PCR of roughly 6 to 11 cycles. TCRdb ran MiXCR on the 5' RACE reads and lists one entry per CDR3 protein. The data contain fewer than 800,000 distinct CDR3 sequences, over 20% of them singletons. Isolated per sample were at least 6.5 million PBMCs. V gene TRBV7-7 combines with J gene TRBJ2-5, with D perhaps being TRBD1 or TRBD2 (5 bases each). The source material was blood. The receptor comes from a man in his sixties or seventies in good health. The CDR3 coding sequence is TGTGCTAGCAGCCCCGGGGCGGCAGAGATAGAGACCCAGTACTTC. This encodes CASSPGAAEIETQYF.